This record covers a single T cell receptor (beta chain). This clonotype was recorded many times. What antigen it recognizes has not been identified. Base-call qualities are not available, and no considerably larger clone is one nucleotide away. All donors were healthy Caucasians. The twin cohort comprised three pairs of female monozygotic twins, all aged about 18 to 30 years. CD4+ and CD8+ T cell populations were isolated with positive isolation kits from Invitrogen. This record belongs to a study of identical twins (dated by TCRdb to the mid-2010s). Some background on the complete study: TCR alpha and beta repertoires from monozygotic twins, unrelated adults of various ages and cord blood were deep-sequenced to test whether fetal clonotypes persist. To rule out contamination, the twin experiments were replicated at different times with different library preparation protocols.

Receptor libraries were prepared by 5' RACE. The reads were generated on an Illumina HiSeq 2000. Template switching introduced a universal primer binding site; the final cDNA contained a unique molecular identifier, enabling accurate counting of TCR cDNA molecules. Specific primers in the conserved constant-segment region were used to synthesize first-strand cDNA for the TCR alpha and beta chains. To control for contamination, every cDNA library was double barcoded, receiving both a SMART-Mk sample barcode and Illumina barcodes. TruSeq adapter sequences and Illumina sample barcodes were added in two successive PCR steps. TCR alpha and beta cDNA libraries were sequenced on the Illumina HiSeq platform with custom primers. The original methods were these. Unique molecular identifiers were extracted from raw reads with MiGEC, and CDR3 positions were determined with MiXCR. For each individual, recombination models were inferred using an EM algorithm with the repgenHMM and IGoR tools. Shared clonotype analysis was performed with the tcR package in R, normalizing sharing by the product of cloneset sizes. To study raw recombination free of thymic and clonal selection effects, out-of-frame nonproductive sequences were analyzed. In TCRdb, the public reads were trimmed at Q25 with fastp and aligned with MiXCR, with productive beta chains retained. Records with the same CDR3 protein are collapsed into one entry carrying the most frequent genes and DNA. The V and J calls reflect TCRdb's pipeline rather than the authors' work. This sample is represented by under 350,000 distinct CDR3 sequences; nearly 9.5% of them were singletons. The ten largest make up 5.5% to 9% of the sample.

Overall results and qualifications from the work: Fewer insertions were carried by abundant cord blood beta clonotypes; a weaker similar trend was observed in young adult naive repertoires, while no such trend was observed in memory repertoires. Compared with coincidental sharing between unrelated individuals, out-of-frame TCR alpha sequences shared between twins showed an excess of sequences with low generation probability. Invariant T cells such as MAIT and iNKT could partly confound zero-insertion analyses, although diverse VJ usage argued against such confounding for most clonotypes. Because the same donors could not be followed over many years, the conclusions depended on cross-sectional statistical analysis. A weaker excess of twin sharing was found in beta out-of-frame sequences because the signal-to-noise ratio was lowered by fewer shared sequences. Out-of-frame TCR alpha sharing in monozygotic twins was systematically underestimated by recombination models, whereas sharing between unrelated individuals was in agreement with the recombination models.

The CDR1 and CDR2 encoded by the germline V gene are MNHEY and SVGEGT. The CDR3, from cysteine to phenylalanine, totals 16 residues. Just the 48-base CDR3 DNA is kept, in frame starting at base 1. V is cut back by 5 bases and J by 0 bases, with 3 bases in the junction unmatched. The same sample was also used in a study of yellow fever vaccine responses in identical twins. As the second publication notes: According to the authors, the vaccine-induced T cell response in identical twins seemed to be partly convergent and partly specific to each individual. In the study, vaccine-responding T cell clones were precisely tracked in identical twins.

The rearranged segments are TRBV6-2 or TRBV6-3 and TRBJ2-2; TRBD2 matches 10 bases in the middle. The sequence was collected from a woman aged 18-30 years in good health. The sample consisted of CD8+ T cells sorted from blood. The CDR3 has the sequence CASSPTSGANTGELFF. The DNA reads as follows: TGTGCCAGCAGTCCTACTAGCGGGGCGAACACCGGGGAGCTGTTTTTT.